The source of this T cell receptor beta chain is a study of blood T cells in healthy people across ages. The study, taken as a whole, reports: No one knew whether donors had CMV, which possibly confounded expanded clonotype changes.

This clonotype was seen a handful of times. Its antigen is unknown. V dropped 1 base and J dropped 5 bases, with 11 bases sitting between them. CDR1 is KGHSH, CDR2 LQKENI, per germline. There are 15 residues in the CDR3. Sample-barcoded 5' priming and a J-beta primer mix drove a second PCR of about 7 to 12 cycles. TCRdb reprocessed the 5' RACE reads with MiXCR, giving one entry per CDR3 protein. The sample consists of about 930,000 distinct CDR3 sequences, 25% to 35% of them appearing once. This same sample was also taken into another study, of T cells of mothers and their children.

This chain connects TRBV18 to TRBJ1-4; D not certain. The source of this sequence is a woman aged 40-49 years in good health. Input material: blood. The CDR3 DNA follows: TGTGCCAGCTCACCACGCGACGGACGAAATGAAAAACTGTTTTTT. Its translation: CASSPRDGRNEKLFF.